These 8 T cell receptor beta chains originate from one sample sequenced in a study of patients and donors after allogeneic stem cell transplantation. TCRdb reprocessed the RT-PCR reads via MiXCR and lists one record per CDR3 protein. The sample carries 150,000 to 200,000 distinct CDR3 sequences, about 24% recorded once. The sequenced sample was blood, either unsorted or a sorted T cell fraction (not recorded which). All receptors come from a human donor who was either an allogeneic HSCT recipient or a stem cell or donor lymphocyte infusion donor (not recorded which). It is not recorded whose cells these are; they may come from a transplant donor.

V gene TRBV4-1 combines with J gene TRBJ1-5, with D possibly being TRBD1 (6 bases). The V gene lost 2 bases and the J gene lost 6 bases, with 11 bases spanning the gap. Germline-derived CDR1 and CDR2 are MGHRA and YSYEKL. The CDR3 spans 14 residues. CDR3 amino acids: CASSQPGVRQPQHF. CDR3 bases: TGCGCCAGCAGCCAACCAGGGGTCCGTCAGCCCCAGCATTTT.

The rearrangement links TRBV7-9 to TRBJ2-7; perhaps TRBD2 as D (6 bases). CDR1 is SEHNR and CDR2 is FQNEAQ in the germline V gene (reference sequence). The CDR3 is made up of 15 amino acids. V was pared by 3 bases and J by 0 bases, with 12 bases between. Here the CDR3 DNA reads TGTGCCAGCAGCTTCGGGGGAACAAGCTCCTACGAGCAGTACTTC. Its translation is CASSFGGTSSYEQYF.

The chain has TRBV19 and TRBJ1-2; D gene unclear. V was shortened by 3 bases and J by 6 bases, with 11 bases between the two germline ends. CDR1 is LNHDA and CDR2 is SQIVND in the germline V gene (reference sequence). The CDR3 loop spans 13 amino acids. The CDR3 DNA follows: TGTGCCAGTAGTATTTCTGTAGGGCATGGCTACACCTTC. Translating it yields CASSISVGHGYTF.

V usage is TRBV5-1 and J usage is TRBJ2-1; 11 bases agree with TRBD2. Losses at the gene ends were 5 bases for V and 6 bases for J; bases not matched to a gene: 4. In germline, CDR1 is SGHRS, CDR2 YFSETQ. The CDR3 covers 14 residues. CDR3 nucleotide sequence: TGCGCCAGCAGAGGGACTAGCGGAGTCAATGAGCAGTTCTTC. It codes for CASRGTSGVNEQFF.

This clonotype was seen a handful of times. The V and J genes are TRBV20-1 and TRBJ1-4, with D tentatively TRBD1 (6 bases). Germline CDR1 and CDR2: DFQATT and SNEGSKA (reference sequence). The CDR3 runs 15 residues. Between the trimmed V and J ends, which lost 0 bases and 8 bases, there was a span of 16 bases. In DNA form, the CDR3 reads TGCAGTGCTAGAGATGGGGCAGGGGAAGAGGAAAAACTGTTTTTT. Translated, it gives CSARDGAGEEEKLFF.

This CDR3 reads CSAHLSLLAGSDTQYF. Here the CDR3 DNA reads TGCAGTGCCCACCTTAGTCTTCTAGCGGGATCAGATACGCAGTATTTT. The chain is built from TRBV20-1 and TRBJ2-3, with 9 bases aligning to TRBD2. After removal of 6 bases from V and 4 bases from J, the junction contained 14 bases not matched to a gene. Germline V gives CDR1 DFQATT, CDR2 SNEGSKA (reference sequence). The CDR3 is 16 amino acids.

CDR3 DNA: TGTGCCAGCAGTCCTACTGCAGGGTTTTTGGGCACTGAAGCTTTCTTT. Amino acids: CASSPTAGFLGTEAFF. This chain links TRBV6-5 with TRBJ1-1; D may be TRBD1 (5 bases). There are 16 residues in the CDR3. The germline V gene encodes CDR1 MNHEY and CDR2 SVGAGI. With 5 bases removed from V and 4 bases from J, the gap between germline ends came to 20 bases.

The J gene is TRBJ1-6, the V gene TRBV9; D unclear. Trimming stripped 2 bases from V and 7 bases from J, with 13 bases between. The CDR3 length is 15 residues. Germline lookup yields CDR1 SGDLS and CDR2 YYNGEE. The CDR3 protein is CASSVQGLLNSPLHF. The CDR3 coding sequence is TGTGCCAGCAGCGTCCAAGGACTGTTGAATTCACCCCTCCACTTT.